This entry concerns a single T cell receptor (beta chain). The CDR3 has 12 amino acids. Trimming removed 6 bases at V and 12 bases at J, with 15 bases between. Germline V gene data show CDR1 as MNHNS and CDR2 as SASEGT. The data stem from a study of blood T cells in healthy people across ages. A second PCR, run for about 7 to 11 cycles, used a sample-barcoded 5' primer plus a J-beta primer mix. TCRdb reanalysed the 5' RACE reads using MiXCR and keeps one entry per CDR3 protein. The repertoire holds under 1 million distinct CDR3 sequences, with approximately 48% as singletons. The receptor was isolated from a man aged 60 to 75 in good health. Sequenced: blood. The J gene is TRBJ2-1, the V gene TRBV6-1, with a tentative D call TRBD2 (7 bases). CDR3 nucleotide sequence: TGTGCCAGCAGCGAGGGGGGACTACCGCAGTTCTTC. This gives the protein CASSEGGLPQFF.